The 27 T cell receptor beta chains below come from one sample, sequenced in a study of PD-1 blockade in classical Hodgkin lymphoma. Method: immunoSEQ multiplex PCR; TCRdb's copy keeps in-frame clones and lacks some. Counted here are approximately 25,000 clones, 91% occurring once; the ten biggest clones make up more than 0.45%. Documented time point: newly diagnosed, previously untreated cHL patient sample. Magnetic depletion of unwanted cells isolated CD4+ T cells from thawed PBMCs. Sequencing was done on a sample of CD4+ T cells from blood. The receptors here all came from a human donor with classical Hodgkin lymphoma.

The chain combines TRBV5-1 with TRBJ1-6; 9 bases are shared with TRBD1. Trimming cost V 4 bases and J 11 bases; bases outside gene matches: 4. Looked up from germline, CDR1 is SGHRS and CDR2 is YFSETQ. This CDR3 is 13 amino acids long. The CDR3 DNA is TGCGCCAGCAGCACCGGACAGGGGACACCCCTCCACTTT. It codes for CASSTGQGTPLHF.

The chain recombines TRBV6-6 with TRBJ2-1, with D unclear. Germline V gene lookup returns CDR1 MNHNY and CDR2 SVGAGI (reference sequence). The CDR3 is 10 amino acids. Trimming took 6 bases from V and 5 from J, leaving 2 bases between them. CDR3 residues: CASRDNEQFF. In DNA form, the CDR3 reads TGTGCCAGCAGAGACAATGAGCAGTTCTTC.

CDR3 DNA sequence: TGTGCCAGCAGCGCCATCCTAACTAGCGGGGGGGCCCGTGGGGAGCTGTTTTTT. Translating it yields CASSAILTSGGARGELFF. The J gene is TRBJ2-2, the V gene TRBV9; 13 nucleotides line up with TRBD2. CDR1 and CDR2 from the germline V gene are SGDLS and YYNGEE. CDR3 length: 18 amino acids. The ends lost 3 bases at V and 8 bases at J; junction bases unmatched: 13.

The chain couples TRBV5-1 to TRBJ2-2; the D gene is possibly TRBD2 (6 bases). CDR1 is SGHRS, CDR2 YFSETQ, per germline. The CDR3 loop spans 18 amino acids. The V end was cut by 1 base, the J end by 0 bases, with 16 bases between. CDR3 sequence: CASSLPPLTSSNTGELFF. The CDR3 nucleotides are TGCGCCAGCAGCTTGCCGCCTTTAACTAGCTCGAACACCGGGGAGCTGTTTTTT.

V gene TRBV6-6 combines with J gene TRBJ2-2; D perhaps matches TRBD2 (6 bases). V lost 1 base and J lost 5, with 14 bases in between. CDR3 size: 16 residues. Germline V CDR1 and CDR2: MNHNY, SVGAGI (reference sequence). CDR3 sequence reads: CASSYWQGGETGELFF. The CDR3 region has the DNA TGTGCCAGCAGTTACTGGCAGGGAGGTGAAACCGGGGAGCTGTTTTTT.

The chain recombines TRBV4-3 with TRBJ2-5; 10 positions agree with TRBD2. Germline CDR1 is LGHNA and CDR2 is YSLEER. The trim removed 3 bases at V and 2 bases at J, leaving 6 bases unmatched. This CDR3 contains 16 residues. The CDR3 sequence is CASSQIAGGLQETQYF. DNA of the CDR3: TGCGCCAGCAGCCAGATAGCGGGGGGACTGCAAGAGACCCAGTACTTC.

The rearrangement links TRBV18 to TRBJ2-5; D may match TRBD1 or TRBD2 (6 bases each). Germline values: CDR1 KGHSH, CDR2 LQKENI. The V and J ends lost 0 bases and 2 bases respectively, with 16 bases between them. CDR3 length: 17 residues. The CDR3, as DNA: TGTGCCAGCTCACCACCGGGGGGCCGGGTCCTACAAGAGACCCAGTACTTC. Protein product: CASSPPGGRVLQETQYF.

This chain connects TRBV12-5 to TRBJ1-6, with 9 bases fitting TRBD1. V trimming: 3 bases; J trimming: 7 bases; junction bases outside the gene matches: 1. The CDR3 sequence is 14 residues long. The germline V gene has CDR1 LGHNT and CDR2 FRNRAP. CDR3 amino acids: CASGLGTGNSPLHF. DNA of the CDR3: TGTGCTAGTGGTTTAGGGACAGGGAATTCACCCCTCCACTTT.

The chain combines TRBV7-2 with TRBJ2-5; TRBD2 matches at 8 bases. This CDR3 is 13 amino acids long. Germline lookup yields CDR1 SGHTA and CDR2 FQGNSA. V was clipped by 7 bases and J by 2 bases; unmatched bases: 3. In nucleotides, the CDR3 is TGTGCCAGCACCCTAGCGGGTCAAGAGACCCAGTACTTC. Its protein is CASTLAGQETQYF.

This clone was seen just once. This CDR3 reads CASSQLGGGTDTQYF. The CDR3 DNA sequence: TGTGCCAGCAGCCAGCTTGGGGGGGGTACAGATACGCAGTATTTT. The chain uses TRBV5-6 and TRBJ2-3; 7 nucleotides align to TRBD2. V lost 4 bases, J lost 3 bases, and 8 bases stayed unmatched. The CDR3 runs to 15 residues. Germline V CDR1 and CDR2: SGHDT, YYEEEE.

This chain links TRBV19 with TRBJ1-5; D is perhaps TRBD1 (5 bases). In germline, CDR1 is LNHDA, CDR2 SQIVND (reference sequence). The CDR3 extends over 16 amino acids. Between the trimmed V and J ends, which lost 3 bases and 0 bases, there was a span of 12 bases. The CDR3 here is CASSITGLHSNQPQHF. Here the CDR3 DNA reads TGTGCCAGTAGTATTACAGGTTTACATAGCAATCAGCCCCAGCATTTT.

The rearrangement links TRBV18 to TRBJ2-1; the D gene is possibly TRBD1 (6 bases). With 2 bases removed from V and 7 bases from J, the gap between germline ends came to 18 bases. The CDR3 is 16 amino acids. CDR1 is KGHSH and CDR2 is LQKENI in the germline V gene. DNA of the CDR3: TGTGCCAGCTCACCAATCGCAGGGGCGATAATGAATGAGCAGTTCTTC. Protein product: CASSPIAGAIMNEQFF.

This clone appeared a single time. The V gene is TRBV4-1, the J gene TRBJ2-3; TRBD2 matches 8 bases. J gave up 3 bases and V 0 bases, and 8 bases lay outside the gene matches. The germline V gene has CDR1 MGHRA and CDR2 YSYEKL. The CDR3 runs 17 residues. The CDR3 region is CASSQDGSGGGTDTQYF. CDR3 nucleotides: TGCGCCAGCAGCCAAGATGGTTCGGGCGGGGGGACAGATACGCAGTATTTT.

The chain combines TRBV12-5 with TRBJ2-7, with TRBD1 matching over 8 bases. The CDR3 consists of 15 residues. Germline CDR1 reads LGHNT; CDR2 reads FRNRAP. The ends lost 7 bases at V and 4 bases at J; junction bases unmatched: 12. The CDR3 DNA reads as TGTGCTAGTGCGAGAGGGGACAGGTCTGGGTACGAGCAGTACTTC. It translates to CASARGDRSGYEQYF.

The chain carries TRBV7-9 and TRBJ1-2; D is perhaps TRBD1 (5 bases). This CDR3 is built from 13 residues. Germline CDR1 is SEHNR and CDR2 is FQNEAQ (reference sequence). The V gene lost 5 bases and the J gene lost 5 bases, with 12 bases spanning the gap. The CDR3 region is CASSLLEGYGYTF. DNA for the CDR3: TGTGCCAGCAGCCTTTTGGAGGGGTATGGCTACACCTTC.

This clone was counted a few times. The V and J genes are TRBV11-3 and TRBJ2-2; D gene unclear. The V gene lost 0 bases and the J gene lost 7 bases, with 9 bases spanning the gap. The CDR3 length is 14 residues. Germline CDR1 and CDR2: SGHNT and YENEEA. The CDR3 spells CASSLDVAFGELFF. The CDR3, as DNA: TGTGCCAGCAGCTTAGATGTGGCGTTCGGGGAGCTGTTTTTT.

The chain carries TRBV5-1 and TRBJ2-2, with no clear D. The germline CDR1 and CDR2 sequences are SGHRS and YFSETQ. The CDR3 has 15 amino acids. V lost 1 base to trimming and J lost 1 base, with 8 bases between them. The CDR3 loop reads CASSLRTENTGELFF. CDR3 nucleotide sequence: TGCGCCAGCAGCTTGAGGACGGAGAACACCGGGGAGCTGTTTTTT.

The genes are TRBV27 and TRBJ1-4, with D perhaps TRBD1 (6 bases). Germline values: CDR1 MNHEY, CDR2 SMNVEV (reference sequence). Trimming pared 2 bases from V and 5 bases from J, leaving 6 bases between. CDR3 length: 13 amino acids. CDR3 bases: TGTGCCAGCAGTTTAGACAGGAATGAAAAACTGTTTTTT. This encodes CASSLDRNEKLFF.

CDR3 coding DNA: TGTGCCAGCAGTTTATTGGTCGGCAGGGGGATGAACACTGAAGCTTTCTTT. Its protein is CASSLLVGRGMNTEAFF. The chain recombines TRBV27 with TRBJ1-1; 7 positions agree with TRBD1. V gave up 1 base and J gave up 0 bases; unmatched junction bases: 8. Germline V gene data show CDR1 as MNHEY and CDR2 as SMNVEV (reference sequence). The CDR3 consists of 17 residues.

The genes are TRBV30 and TRBJ1-6; TRBD1 aligns across 9 bases. CDR3 length equals 15 residues. Germline values: CDR1 GTSNPN, CDR2 SVGIG (reference sequence). Trimming took 4 bases from V and 7 from J; bases not matched to a gene: 8. CDR3 coding DNA: TGTGCCTGGATTAACCACGGACAGGGGAATTCACCCCTCCACTTT. Encoded protein: CAWINHGQGNSPLHF.

This clone was detected once. The chain recombines TRBV15 with TRBJ2-7, with 9 nucleotides matching TRBD1. CDR1 and CDR2 from the germline V gene are LNHNV and YYDKDF (reference sequence). The CDR3 has 14 amino acids. With V trimmed by 0 bases and J by 5 bases, 2 bases remained unmatched. The CDR3 protein is CATSRDGDRDEQYF. The CDR3 coding sequence is TGTGCCACCAGCAGAGATGGGGACAGGGACGAGCAGTACTTC.

J is TRBJ1-2 and V is TRBV27, with D perhaps matching TRBD1 (5 bases). The V and J ends lost 3 bases and 4 bases respectively, with 24 bases between them. The CDR3 extends over 18 amino acids. Per germline, CDR1 MNHEY and CDR2 SMNVEV (reference sequence). CDR3 sequence reads: CASSLSGGDPFAGYGYTF. DNA for the CDR3: TGTGCCAGCAGTTTGTCCGGGGGAGATCCTTTTGCCGGCTATGGCTACACCTTC.

The CDR3: CASSLASRGNFGSTDTQYF. The CDR3 bases are TGTGCCAGCAGCTTAGCCTCCCGGGGAAATTTTGGGAGCACAGATACGCAGTATTTT. V gene TRBV7-9 combines with J gene TRBJ2-3; a possible D gene is TRBD2 (5 bases). The V end was cut by 0 bases, the J end by 0 bases, with 19 bases between. The CDR3 length is 19 residues. Germline V gene lookup returns CDR1 SEHNR and CDR2 FQNEAQ (reference sequence).

This sequence joins TRBV15 and TRBJ1-2, with D possibly being TRBD1 (5 bases). The CDR3 contains 13 residues. Germline lookup yields CDR1 LNHNV and CDR2 YYDKDF (reference sequence). Between the trimmed V and J ends, which lost 1 base and 8 bases, there was a span of 11 bases. CDR3 bases: TGTGCCACCAGCAGAGGAGGGGCTGGCGGCTACACCTTC. As protein: CATSRGGAGGYTF.

The chain uses TRBV19 and TRBJ2-3; D is perhaps TRBD2 (6 bases). The CDR3 runs to 17 residues. The germline V gene has CDR1 LNHDA and CDR2 SQIVND (reference sequence). Trimming stripped 0 bases from V and 1 base from J, with 14 bases between. CDR3 nucleotides: TGTGCCAGTAGTATAGAGGGCTCGGGGAGGCGCACAGATACGCAGTATTTT. It translates to CASSIEGSGRRTDTQYF. Based on the CDR3 plus reference TRBV19 and TRBJ2-3, the full variable domain is DGGITQSPKYLFRKEGQNVTLSCEQNLNHDAMYWYRQDPGQGLRLIYYSQIVNDFQKGDIAEGYSVSREKKESFPLTVTSAQKNPTAFYLCASSIEGSGRRTDTQYFGPGTRLTVL.

This chain links TRBV7-9 with TRBJ2-1; no clear D. The CDR3 length is 14 residues. CDR1 is SEHNR and CDR2 is FQNEAQ in the germline V gene (reference sequence). The V end was cut by 1 base, the J end by 4 bases, with 8 bases between. The CDR3 region has the DNA TGTGCCAGCAGCTTAGGGTTAGGTTACAATGAGCAGTTCTTC. It specifies CASSLGLGYNEQFF.

The chain employs TRBV11-2 and TRBJ1-2, with D tentatively TRBD1 (5 bases). The CDR3 sequence is 15 residues long. Trimming left V 5 bases short and J 5 bases short, with 18 bases between. Germline CDR1 and CDR2: SGHAT and FQNNGV. The CDR3: CASSPPLGSGYGYTF. The CDR3 nucleotides are TGTGCCAGCAGCCCCCCTTTGGGGTCAGGGTATGGCTACACCTTC.